These T cell receptor beta chains were read from a single sample in a study of T cell responses to AZD1222 COVID-19 vaccine. Sequenced by immunoSEQ multiplex PCR; TCRdb stores in-frame clones only, minus some. Of around 100,000 clones in the sample, about 86% were seen once. This specimen was peripheral blood, taken on day 0 of AZD1222 vaccination. The origin of the receptors is an adult in good health. Both conserved end residues are part of each CDR3. The D gene is left open where the match is weak. Clone size is stated in some rows and not others, as once, few, many or a class when expanded.

V gene,CDR3 length,D gene,J gene,clone size,CDR3 DNA,CDR3 protein
TRBV4-3,17,.,TRBJ1-6,.,TGCGCCAGCAGCGAAGCACCGGTAAACTCCTATAATTCACCCCTCCACTTT,CASSEAPVNSYNSPLHF
TRBV7-2,18,TRBD1,TRBJ1-4,.,TGTGCCAGCAGCTTAAGGACAGGGGTTTCTGCAACTAATGAAAAACTGTTTTTT,CASSLRTGVSATNEKLFF
TRBV19,15,TRBD1,TRBJ1-1,.,TGTGCCAGTAGTATAGTTTGGCAGGGGGCTACTGAAGCTTTCTTT,CASSIVWQGATEAFF
TRBV28,16,.,TRBJ1-2,.,TGTGCCAGCAGTTTACTTGGGCAGAGAGGGGACTATGGCTACACCTTC,CASSLLGQRGDYGYTF
TRBV24-1,14,.,TRBJ2-5,.,TGTGCCACCAGTGATCCACAGGGTCAAGAGACCCAGTACTTC,CATSDPQGQETQYF
TRBV2,15,TRBD1,TRBJ1-2,.,TGTGCCAGCAGAAATACAGGGGGCGCAAACTATGGCTACACCTTC,CASRNTGGANYGYTF
TRBV7-8,11,.,TRBJ2-3,.,TGTGCCAGCAGCTTTGGCGATACGCAGTATTTT,CASSFGDTQYF
TRBV28,13,.,TRBJ1-5,.,TGTGCCAGCAGGACCGAAAGCAATCAGCCCCAGCATTTT,CASRTESNQPQHF
TRBV6-5,15,.,TRBJ1-5,.,TGTGCCAGCACCGATTGGCAGGGGTTAAATCAGCCCCAGCATTTT,CASTDWQGLNQPQHF
TRBV19,17,TRBD1,TRBJ1-6,.,TGTGCCAGTAGTAGGACAGGGAGGAGCTCCTATAATTCACCCCTCCACTTT,CASSRTGRSSYNSPLHF
TRBV7-2,16,.,TRBJ1-2,.,TGTGCCAGCAGCTCCATCCGTGGCTCGCCTAACTATGGCTACACCTTC,CASSSIRGSPNYGYTF
TRBV2,14,.,TRBJ2-7,.,TGTGCCAGCAGTGAAAACAGGGAGCTCTACGAGCAGTACTTC,CASSENRELYEQYF
TRBV4-1,17,TRBD2,TRBJ2-1,.,TGCGCCAGCAGCCAAGCCCACCGCGCGGGAGGGCCAAATGAGCAGTTCTTC,CASSQAHRAGGPNEQFF
TRBV4-1,13,.,TRBJ2-3,.,TGCGCCAGCAGCCCATCGACAACAGATACGCAGTATTTT,CASSPSTTDTQYF
TRBV4-1,16,.,TRBJ1-3,.,TGCGCCAGCAGTTTCCTAGACCCCTACTCTGGAAACACCATATATTTT,CASSFLDPYSGNTIYF
TRBV29-1,14,.,TRBJ1-2,.,TGCAGCGTTGGCCCAAAACAGTTGGGATATGGCTACACCTTC,CSVGPKQLGYGYTF
TRBV5-6,15,TRBD1,TRBJ1-3,.,TGTGCCAGCAGCTTATGGGACAGGGCGGGAAACACCATATATTTT,CASSLWDRAGNTIYF
TRBV5-1,17,TRBD1,TRBJ1-2,.,TGCGCCAGCAGCTTCTACCAACCGGGACAGGGGATAGATGGCTACACCTTC,CASSFYQPGQGIDGYTF
TRBV5-1,18,.,TRBJ1-4,.,TGCGCCAGCAGCTTGGCCCCCCTAGCAGGGGTGAAGGATGAAAAACTGTTTTTT,CASSLAPLAGVKDEKLFF
TRBV9,13,.,TRBJ2-1,.,TGTGCCAGCAGCGTAGGGCTGTACACTGAGCAGTTCTTC,CASSVGLYTEQFF
TRBV6-6,13,.,TRBJ2-7,.,TGTGCCAGCGGGAGGGACATATCCTACGAGCAGTACTTC,CASGRDISYEQYF
TRBV11-3,14,.,TRBJ2-2,.,TGTGCCAGCAGCTTTACCAGGGTCACCGGGGAGCTGTTTTTT,CASSFTRVTGELFF
TRBV28,12,.,TRBJ1-5,.,TGTGCCAGCATGGACCGAAATCAGCCCCAGCATTTT,CASMDRNQPQHF
TRBV28,17,.,TRBJ1-2,.,TGTGCCAGCAGTTTGGGCAGGGGCTCCGGACCTAACTATGGCTACACCTTC,CASSLGRGSGPNYGYTF
TRBV9,16,TRBD2,TRBJ2-2,.,TGTGCCAGCAGCCCACGACATAGCGGGAATACCGGGGAGCTGTTTTTT,CASSPRHSGNTGELFF
TRBV10-1,14,.,TRBJ2-7,.,TGCGCCAGAAAATACCGGGACACGTCCCCGGAGCAGTACTTC,CARKYRDTSPEQYF
TRBV9,15,.,TRBJ1-1,.,TGTGCCAGCAGCGTAGCGGGAGGGATGCTGAGTGAAGCTTTCTTT,CASSVAGGMLSEAFF
TRBV27,14,.,TRBJ1-1,.,TGTGCCAGCAGTTTACAGGGAGCGAACACTGAAGCTTTCTTT,CASSLQGANTEAFF
TRBV19,15,.,TRBJ1-2,.,TGTGCCAGTAGTACAGGCGCGGCAGGAAACTATGGCTACACCTTC,CASSTGAAGNYGYTF
TRBV11-2,15,TRBD2,TRBJ2-1,.,TGTGCCAGCAGCTCCGGACTAGCGTCATACAATGAGCAGTTCTTC,CASSSGLASYNEQFF
TRBV10-3,12,.,TRBJ2-7,.,TGTGCCATCAGTGACACATCCTACGAGCAGTACTTC,CAISDTSYEQYF
TRBV30,12,.,TRBJ1-1,.,TGTGCCTGGAGCTTGGTGAACACTGAAGCTTTCTTT,CAWSLVNTEAFF
TRBV28,17,.,TRBJ2-2,.,TGTGCCAGCTCCCCGCACGGGGTGGGGAGAGAAACCGGGGAGCTGTTTTTT,CASSPHGVGRETGELFF
TRBV30,12,.,TRBJ2-3,.,TGTGCCTGGAGTGGTGGGGCGGATACGCAGTATTTT,CAWSGGADTQYF
TRBV19,18,TRBD2,TRBJ2-1,.,TGTGCCAGTAGCCTTCTAGCGGGAGGGCCGAGCTCCTACAATGAGCAGTTCTTC,CASSLLAGGPSSYNEQFF
TRBV6-6,14,.,TRBJ2-7,once,TGTGCCAGCAGTTACTCAGGCGGGAACTACGAGCAGTACTTC,CASSYSGGNYEQYF
TRBV6-1,11,.,TRBJ2-1,.,TGTGCCAGCACTGAACACAATGAGCAGTTCTTC,CASTEHNEQFF
TRBV21-1,18,.,TRBJ1-3,.,TGTGCCAGCAGCAAAGGGGTGTTTCGGGGACCGCCTGGAAACACCATATATTTT,CASSKGVFRGPPGNTIYF
TRBV7-3,16,TRBD2,TRBJ2-1,once,TGTGCCAGCAGCTTGGGACTAGCGGGAGAGGGAGGGAAAAAGTTCTTC,CASSLGLAGEGGKKFF
TRBV7-2,16,TRBD2,TRBJ2-1,.,TGTGCCAGCAGCTCACTGACTAGCGGGGCCTTATATGAGCAGTTCTTC,CASSSLTSGALYEQFF
TRBV19,15,.,TRBJ2-3,.,TGTGCCAGCAGGCTGGCAGGGGATTTGTTAGATACGCAGTATTTT,CASRLAGDLLDTQYF
TRBV5-1,16,.,TRBJ2-5,.,TGCGCCAGCAGCTTGGCCCCGTTGGGGGCGGGAGAGACCCAGTACTTC,CASSLAPLGAGETQYF
TRBV28,14,.,TRBJ1-5,.,TGTGCCAGCAGCCTCGTGGGGGGTTGGCAGCCCCAGCATTTT,CASSLVGGWQPQHF
TRBV6-6,11,TRBD1,TRBJ1-6,.,TGTGCCAGCAGCGCTTCCGGGACAGTCTACTTT,CASSASGTVYF
TRBV30,13,TRBD1,TRBJ1-1,.,TGTGCCTGGAACAGGGGGCTCGCCACTGAAGCTTTCTTT,CAWNRGLATEAFF
TRBV24-1,19,.,TRBJ2-2,.,TGTGCCACCAGTGATTTGCAACCCCGGAGAGGAGCTGACACCGGGGAGCTGTTTTTT,CATSDLQPRRGADTGELFF
TRBV2,12,.,TRBJ1-6,.,TGTGCCAGCCGGACAGATAATTCACCCCTCCACTTT,CASRTDNSPLHF
TRBV6-5,13,.,TRBJ2-1,.,TGTGCCAGCAGTTGGGGGTTAAGCAATGAGCAGTTCTTC,CASSWGLSNEQFF
TRBV5-1,22,TRBD2,TRBJ2-1,.,TGCGCCAGCAGCTTGGCCACGGCTAGCGGGATGGGCTTGCGGGGTATGTGGAATGAGCAGTTCTTC,CASSLATASGMGLRGMWNEQFF
TRBV10-3,13,.,TRBJ1-2,.,TGTGCCATCAGTGAGGGGCCCGGGGGTGGCTACACCTTC,CAISEGPGGGYTF
TRBV30,15,.,TRBJ1-6,.,TGTGCCTGGAAAAAACCGGGCCAATATAATTCACCCCTCCACTTT,CAWKKPGQYNSPLHF
TRBV24-1,15,.,TRBJ1-5,.,TGTGCCACCAGTGCGGGACAAACTAGCAATCAGCCCCAGCATTTT,CATSAGQTSNQPQHF
TRBV2,17,.,TRBJ2-6,.,TGTGCCAGCAGTGAGGCCGGCAGGTCCTCTGGGGCCAACGTCCTGACTTTC,CASSEAGRSSGANVLTF
TRBV29-1,13,.,TRBJ1-2,.,TGCAGCGTTGACCGACCCCTTCCTTTTGGCTACACCTTC,CSVDRPLPFGYTF
TRBV4-3,15,.,TRBJ2-3,.,TGCGCCAGCAGCCAAGACCCCCCCCCGTTGGATACGCAGTATTTT,CASSQDPPPLDTQYF
TRBV3-1/TRBV3-2,15,TRBD2,TRBJ2-7,once,TGTGCCAGCAGTCGCGCGGGAGGAGGGTTTGACGAGCAGTACTTC,CASSRAGGGFDEQYF
TRBV6-2/TRBV6-3,14,.,TRBJ1-2,.,TGTGCCAGCAGTTACGTCGGTACTAACTATGGCTACACCTTC,CASSYVGTNYGYTF
TRBV10-3,14,TRBD1,TRBJ1-1,.,TGTGCCATCTCTCCGCAGGGGGAAAGCACTGAAGCTTTCTTT,CAISPQGESTEAFF
TRBV27,13,.,TRBJ1-5,.,TGTGCCAGCAGTTGGGAGGGCGATCAGCCCCAGCATTTT,CASSWEGDQPQHF